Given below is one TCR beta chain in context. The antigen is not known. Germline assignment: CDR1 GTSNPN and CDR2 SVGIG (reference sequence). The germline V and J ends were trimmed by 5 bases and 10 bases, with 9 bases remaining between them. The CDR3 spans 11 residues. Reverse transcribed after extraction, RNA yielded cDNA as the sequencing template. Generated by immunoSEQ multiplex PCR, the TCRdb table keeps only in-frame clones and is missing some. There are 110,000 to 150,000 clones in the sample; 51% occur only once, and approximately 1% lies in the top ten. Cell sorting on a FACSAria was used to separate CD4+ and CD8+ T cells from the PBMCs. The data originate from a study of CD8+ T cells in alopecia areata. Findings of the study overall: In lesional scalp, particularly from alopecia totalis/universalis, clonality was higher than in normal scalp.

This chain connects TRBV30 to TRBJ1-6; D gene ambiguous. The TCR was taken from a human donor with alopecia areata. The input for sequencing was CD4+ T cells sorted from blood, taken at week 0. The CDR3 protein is CAWGSGSPLHF. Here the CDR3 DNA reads TGTGCCTGGGGTTCGGGGTCACCCCTCCACTTT.